Listed below are T cell receptor beta chains from one sample, sequenced in a study of shared clonotypes between healthy human individuals. The data were produced by immunoSEQ multiplex PCR, yet TCRdb's version contains in-frame clones alone and is incomplete. Here the sample spans around 1.9 million clones, just under 95% being singletons. The sequenced sample was naive CD8+ T cells from PBMCs. All receptors come from a man in his late teens or twenties in good health. Some clones in this sample may be carry-over from other donors' samples. Both conserved end residues are part of each CDR3.

TRBV27	TRBJ2-7	CASSYGDFGYEQYF
TRBV27	TRBJ2-7	CASSPWTGGGEQYF
TRBV7-9	TRBJ2-7	CASEGVGNKYEQYF
TRBV4-1	TRBJ2-1	CASLPVQASGREQFF
TRBV5-1	TRBJ1-2	CASRYAADIGYTF
TRBV28	TRBJ2-1	CASSSGTGEQFF
TRBV27	TRBJ1-2	CASSLQDTGGYTF
TRBV5-6	TRBJ1-1	CASSLRPQNTEAFF
TRBV6-1	TRBJ2-7	CASSKGYYEQYF
TRBV4-1	TRBJ2-7	CASSQAWTAGEQYF
TRBV29-1	TRBJ2-2	CSVARGENTGELFF
TRBV6-5	TRBJ2-7	CASSQDSYEQYF
TRBV11-2	TRBJ2-5	CASSWTSGETQYF
TRBV27	TRBJ1-2	CASSLGGEVAYGYTF
TRBV5-1	TRBJ2-7	CASSLAQGKYEQYF